This T cell receptor (beta chain) was sequenced during a study of shared clonotypes between healthy human individuals. As to this clone: Germline is not matched at one junction end, which may reflect a read error. The same CDR3 arises from other DNA sequences in this sample as well.

The repertoire was sequenced with immunoSEQ multiplex PCR; TCRdb's copy has only in-frame clones and lacks some. The top ten clones hold around 0.4% of a sample with about 2.4 million clones, 93% of them seen once. The CDR3 is 15 amino acids. Germline V lookup: CDR1 SGHRS, CDR2 YFSETQ. The chain employs TRBV5-1 and TRBJ2-7; 9 bases fit TRBD2. The clonotype comes from a young man in good health. Some clones in this sample may be carry-over from other donors' samples. The sequencing input was naive CD4+ T cells from PBMCs. Regarding subset: CD45RA+ positively selected. CDR3 in amino acids: CASSWDASGIYEQYF. In DNA, the CDR3 is TGCGCCAGCAGCTGGGATGCTAGCGGGATCTACGAGCAGTATTTC.